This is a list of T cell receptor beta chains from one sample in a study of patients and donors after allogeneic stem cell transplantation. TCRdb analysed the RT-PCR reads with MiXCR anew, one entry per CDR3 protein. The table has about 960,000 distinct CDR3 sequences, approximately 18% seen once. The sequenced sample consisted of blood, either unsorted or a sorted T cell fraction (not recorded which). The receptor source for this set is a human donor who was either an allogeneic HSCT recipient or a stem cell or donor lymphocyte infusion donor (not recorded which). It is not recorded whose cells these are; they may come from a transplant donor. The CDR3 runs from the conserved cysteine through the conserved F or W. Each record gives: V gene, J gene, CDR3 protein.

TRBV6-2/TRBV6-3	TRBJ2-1	CASSSVDDSRQFF
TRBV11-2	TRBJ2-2	CASSLGGPRTGELFF
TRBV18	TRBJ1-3	CASSPTDGSGNTIYF
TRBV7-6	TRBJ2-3	CASRLRTSASTDTQYF
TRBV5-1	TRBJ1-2	CASSLTTVSYGYTF
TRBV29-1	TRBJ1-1	CSVEAGNLGAFF
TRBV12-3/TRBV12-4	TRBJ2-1	CASTSGLAGATYNEQFF
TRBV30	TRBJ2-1	CAWSVYSKGRGNEQFF
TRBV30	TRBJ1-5	CAWSPWGYSNQPQHF
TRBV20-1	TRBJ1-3	CSALQSGNTIYF
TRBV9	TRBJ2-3	CASSVPGGQGITDTQYF
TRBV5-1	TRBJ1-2	CASSLGQGFYVYTF
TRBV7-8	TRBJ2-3	CASSPRLDPTDTQYF
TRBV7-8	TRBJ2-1	CASSLALRGSGRLPEQFF
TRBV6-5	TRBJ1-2	CASSYGTGASLYGYTF
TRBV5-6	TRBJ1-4	CASSFSGGSEKLFF
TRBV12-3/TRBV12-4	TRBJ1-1	CASTGPGGTEAFF
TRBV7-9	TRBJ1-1	CASSPGFGDTEAFF